The clone carrying this T cell receptor beta chain has only a few counts. Its antigen is currently unknown. This sample was taken from a study of T cells in Graves' hyperthyroidism and ophthalmopathy. Across 18 months, stable Graves' hyperthyroidism was marked by no progression to ophthalmopathy. Every diagnosis used clinical symptoms, serum thyroxine and TRAb, thyroid ultrasound and orbital computed tomography. V lost 2 bases and J 3 bases, leaving 11 bases between the germline ends. Germline V gives CDR1 SNHLY, CDR2 FYNNEI. CDR3 length equals 15 residues. General observations from the study: In validation, the model predicted ophthalmopathy. These predictions came a median about 6.5 months before onset.

RNA transcripts served as the template for amplifying TCR beta CDR3 regions. First-round RT-PCR of the TCR CDR3 relied on the HTBI primer set. MiXCR, applied by TCRdb to the multiplex PCR reads, yields one record per CDR3 protein. The sample shows approximately 420,000 distinct CDR3 sequences, about 15% of them seen only once. This clonotype originated in a woman younger than 45 with Graves' hyperthyroidism. Sequenced input: blood. This chain joins TRBV2 and TRBJ1-5, with TRBD1 as a possible D gene (5 bases). The CDR3 DNA follows: TGTGCCAGCAGTGAAAGGGCAGGGTTCAATCAGCCCCAGCATTTT. Protein: CASSERAGFNQPQHF.